The T cell receptor beta chain under discussion was sequenced for a study of control samples from healthy donors and cancer patients. The ends were cut back, 2 bases at V and 6 bases at J, with 17 bases in the middle. The CDR3 has 16 residues. Germline CDR1 MNHEY, CDR2 SMNVEV (reference sequence). This table comes from immunoSEQ multiplex PCR, and its TCRdb copy is limited to in-frame clones, with some not included. The sample includes 200,000 to 250,000 clones, about 93% of them seen just once. The specimen was blood. This sequence originates from a man aged 50 or older in good health. The chain uses TRBV27 and TRBJ2-1; TRBD2 is a possible D gene (5 bases). CDR3 protein: CASSLGRRGRGNEQFF. As DNA, the CDR3 is TGTGCCAGCAGTTTAGGCCGCCGGGGTCGGGGCAATGAGCAGTTCTTC.